This TCR beta chain was profiled in a study of blood T cell repertoires in COVID-19. Assay used: immunoSEQ multiplex PCR; TCRdb lists only in-frame clones, some missing. The sample lists 70,000 to 95,000 clones, about 89% seen once, with just over 2.5% in the top ten. Seattle's cohort entered during active infection and was followed longitudinally. Trimming took 6 bases from V and 0 from J; bases not matched to a gene: 6. The V gene's germline CDR1 is LNHDA and CDR2 SQIVND (reference sequence). The length of the CDR3 is 16 residues. What was sequenced was peripheral blood. V gene TRBV19 combines with J gene TRBJ2-1; TRBD2 matches 9 bases. The clonotype was recovered from a man aged 50 to 59 with COVID-19, enrolled during active disease. CDR3 amino acids: CASSLTSGDSYNEQFF. The CDR3 coding sequence is TGTGCCAGTAGCCTGACTAGCGGCGACTCCTACAATGAGCAGTTCTTC.